This T cell receptor beta chain stems from a study of molecular identifiers for immune sequencing clone quantification. Regarding the study as a whole: Clonotypes surpassing 20 RNA copies contained over 97% of effector molecules, versus under 1% in naive cells.

A CD8+CD4-CCR7+CD45RA+ phenotype served as the sorting definition for naive CD8 T cells. Remarks on this clonotype: The antigen is undetermined.

This CDR3 is built from 16 residues. CDR1 and CDR2 from the germline V gene are SGHDT and YYEEEE. The ends lost 3 bases at V and 7 bases at J; junction bases unmatched: 13. TCRdb reanalysed the PCR reads using MiXCR and keeps one entry per CDR3 protein. This sample yields 60,000 to 70,000 distinct CDR3 sequences, of which about a sixth are seen a single time; approximately 1.5% belongs to the top ten. V is TRBV5-6 and J is TRBJ2-7; the match to TRBD2 covers 10 bases. The TCR sequence derives from a human donor in good health. Some libraries in this study had Jurkat cell RNA spiked in. Input material: naive CD8+ T cells from blood, with Jurkat cell RNA spiked in. This sample's subset: FACS-sorted CD8+CD4-CCR7+CD45RA+ naive T cells. CDR3: CASSYLRKIAGGEQYF. CDR3 DNA sequence: TGTGCCAGCAGCTACCTCCGCAAAATAGCGGGAGGAGAGCAGTACTTC.